This is a list of T cell receptor beta chains from one sample in a study of cytomegalovirus exposure and HLA in healthy donors. Repertoires were generated with immunoSEQ multiplex PCR, while TCRdb's copy carries only in-frame clones and drops some. The data hold approximately 89,000 clones, with roughly 58% observed a single time. The source material was PBMCs. These receptors all stem from a woman under 40 in good health and CMV-seropositive. Both conserved end residues are part of each CDR3. A D gene is named only where the DNA matches it firmly. The size of a clone is reported for some rows only, either as once, few or many, or as a class for expanded clones.

V,J,D,size,DNA,CDR3
TRBV18,TRBJ1-1,TRBD1,NA,TGTGCCAGCTCACCACGCCAGGGGGCTGGAGAAACTGAAGCTTTCTTT,CASSPRQGAGETEAFF
TRBV9,TRBJ1-3,NA,NA,TGTGCCAGCAGCCCACTTATCTCTGGAAACACCATATATTTT,CASSPLISGNTIYF
TRBV4-3,TRBJ2-1,NA,NA,TGCGCCAGCAGCCAAGAGGGTAGCGTCGAGCAGTTCTTC,CASSQEGSVEQFF
TRBV5-4,TRBJ2-7,NA,NA,TGTGCCAGCAGCTTGAGTCGGGTGGAGCAGTACTTC,CASSLSRVEQYF
TRBV10-1,TRBJ1-2,NA,NA,TGCGCCAGCAGTGAATCGGGGAATTCCTATGGCTACCCCTTC,CASSESGNSYGYPF
TRBV6-1,TRBJ1-1,TRBD1,NA,TGTGCCAGCAGGACAGGGCAAGGGACGACTGAAGCTTTCTTT,CASRTGQGTTEAFF
TRBV25-1,TRBJ1-5,NA,NA,TGTGCCAGCAGCGAACCGGGAGCAAATCAGCCCCAGCATTTT,CASSEPGANQPQHF
TRBV5-1,TRBJ2-3,TRBD1,NA,TGCGCCAGCAGCTTTGGGACAGGCCGCACAGATACGCAGTATTTT,CASSFGTGRTDTQYF
TRBV6-1,TRBJ2-7,TRBD1,NA,TGTGCCACCGACCGGGACAGGGGGCCCGAGCAGTACTTC,CATDRDRGPEQYF
TRBV11-2,TRBJ2-7,NA,NA,TGTGCCAGCAGCTTAGTTGTCCTGTCCTACGAGCAGTACTTC,CASSLVVLSYEQYF
TRBV19,TRBJ2-3,NA,NA,TGTGCCAGTAACCAACTAGTCACAGATACGCAGTATTTT,CASNQLVTDTQYF
TRBV4-3,TRBJ2-1,NA,medium-sized,TGCGCCAGCAGCCACCGGGGGAGCTCCTACAATGAGCAGTTCTTC,CASSHRGSSYNEQFF
TRBV2,TRBJ1-5,TRBD1,NA,TGTGCCAGCACGGACAGGGACCCTTATAGCAATCAGCCCCAGCATTTT,CASTDRDPYSNQPQHF
TRBV7-8,TRBJ1-2,NA,NA,TGTGCCAGCAGCTTACAGGGGACCTATGGCTACACCTTC,CASSLQGTYGYTF
TRBV5-1,TRBJ1-4,TRBD1,few,TGCGCCAGCAGCTTGGGCGGTCAGGGGGGCGAAAAACTGTTTTTT,CASSLGGQGGEKLFF